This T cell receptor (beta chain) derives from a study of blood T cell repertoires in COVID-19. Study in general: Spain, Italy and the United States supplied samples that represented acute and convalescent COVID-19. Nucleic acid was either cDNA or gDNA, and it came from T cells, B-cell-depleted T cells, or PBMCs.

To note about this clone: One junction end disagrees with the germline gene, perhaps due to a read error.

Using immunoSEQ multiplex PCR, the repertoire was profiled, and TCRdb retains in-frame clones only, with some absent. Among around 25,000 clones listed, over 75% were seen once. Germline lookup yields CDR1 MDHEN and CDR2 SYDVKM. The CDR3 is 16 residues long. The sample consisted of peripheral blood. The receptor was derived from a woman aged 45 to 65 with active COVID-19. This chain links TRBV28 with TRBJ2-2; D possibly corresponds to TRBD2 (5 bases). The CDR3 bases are TGTGCCAGCAGCTCCCTTGAGGCTAGCAACATCGGGGAGCTGTTTTTT. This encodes CASSSLEASNIGELFF.